These 30 T cell receptor beta chains came from one sample sequenced in a study of regulatory T cells in long-lasting Graves disease. According to the study, TCR beta libraries were built with iRepertoire HTBI primers and CDR3-region Arm-PCR. TCRdb used MiXCR to reprocess the multiplex PCR reads, holding one entry per CDR3 protein. The sample holds about 460,000 distinct CDR3 sequences, approximately 22% seen once. Time point meaning: persistent/refractory GD, antithyroid drugs over 5 years with positive TRAb. PBMC-extracted RNA yielded the TCR library. The sample in question was peripheral blood mononuclear cells (PBMCs), obtained when the disease was refractory, from a patient treated with antithyroid drugs. These receptors were collected from a female donor with Graves disease.

In this sample, this clonotype turned up many times. This rearrangement joins TRBV12-3 or TRBV12-4 to TRBJ1-1, with TRBD1 identical over 8 bases. V trimming: 5 bases; J trimming: 0 bases; junction bases outside the gene matches: 5. This CDR3 is built from 15 residues. CDR3 in DNA: TGTGCCAGCAGTCGGGACAGGCTCTTGAACACTGAAGCTTTCTTT. This translates into CASSRDRLLNTEAFF.

The table lists this clonotype with many counts. The chain has TRBV28 and TRBJ1-5, with D possibly being TRBD1 (6 bases). V dropped 2 bases and J dropped 1 base, with 9 bases sitting between them. CDR1 MDHEN and CDR2 SYDVKM come from the germline V gene. The CDR3 totals 15 residues. The CDR3 loop is CASSLSGGSNQPQHF. For the CDR3, the DNA is TGTGCCAGCAGTTTAAGCGGGGGCAGCAATCAGCCCCAGCATTTT.

This clonotype has a handful of counts. This rearrangement joins TRBV7-8 to TRBJ2-7, with D hard to call. This CDR3 has 15 residues. Germline assignment: CDR1 SGHVS and CDR2 FQNEAQ. V was cut by 5 bases and J by 3 bases, with 17 bases left in between. Here the CDR3 DNA reads TGTGCCAGCAGCCCCCCCCGGGTCCTTCGCTACGAGCAGTACTTC. Translation: CASSPPRVLRYEQYF.

On this clonotype itself: A far larger clone is just one base off, so this is likely a read error. V usage is TRBV6-2 or TRBV6-3 and J usage is TRBJ1-2; 10 positions agree with TRBD1. Germline V gene data show CDR1 as MNHEY and CDR2 as SVGEGT. The CDR3 is 13 residues long. Unmatched junction bases numbered 5, after V lost 4 bases and J lost 9 bases. Here the CDR3 reads CASSLDRGLSYTF. The DNA of the CDR3 is TGTGCCAGCAGTTTAGACAGGGGGCTTAGCTACACCTTC.

The chain carries TRBV19 and TRBJ2-7, with TRBD2 identical over 12 bases. The junction had 11 bases not matched to a gene; V was cut back by 1 base and J by 7 bases. The length of the CDR3 is 17 residues. In germline, CDR1 is LNHDA, CDR2 SQIVND (reference sequence). For the CDR3, the DNA is TGTGCCAGTAGTATAGGAAAAACTAGCGGGAGGTTTCGAGAGCAGTACTTC. Translated, it gives CASSIGKTSGRFREQYF.

This clonotype has at least ten counts. This rearrangement joins TRBV12-3 or TRBV12-4 to TRBJ1-4; D remains unclear. The CDR3 has 15 residues. V shed 5 bases and J shed 0 bases, with 10 bases lying between them. CDR3 protein: CASSPTAATNEKLFF. For the CDR3, the DNA is TGTGCCAGCAGTCCCACAGCCGCAACTAATGAAAAACTGTTTTTT.

The chain employs TRBV24-1 and TRBJ2-5; TRBD1 agrees at 9 bases. V was clipped by 7 bases and J by 5 bases; unmatched bases: 4. Germline V gene data show CDR1 as KGHDR and CDR2 as SFDVKD. This CDR3 has 13 residues. DNA of the CDR3: TGTGCCACCAGACAGGGGGCTAGGGAGACCCAGTACTTC. This encodes CATRQGARETQYF.

In its sample, this clonotype was seen many times. This sequence joins TRBV6-1 and TRBJ2-5; D remains ambiguous. This CDR3 has 15 residues. The V gene's germline CDR1 is MNHNS and CDR2 SASEGT. Trimming shortened V by 0 bases and J by 5 bases, and 13 bases separated the two germline ends. This CDR3 reads CASSEALTVPETQYF. The CDR3, as DNA: TGTGCCAGCAGTGAAGCGCTAACGGTTCCGGAGACCCAGTACTTC.

This clonotype has a count of ten or more. The genes are TRBV6-1 and TRBJ1-5, with TRBD1 identical over 10 bases. J lost 6 bases, V lost 6 bases, and 5 bases had no gene match. Germline V gene data show CDR1 as MNHNS and CDR2 as SASEGT. CDR3 size: 14 residues. The CDR3 DNA reads as TGTGCCAGCAGACCGGGACAGGGGTTTCAGCCCCAGCATTTT. Translating gives CASRPGQGFQPQHF.

The chain is built from TRBV3-1 and TRBJ1-1; D gene uncertain. CDR1 and CDR2 (germline): LGHDT, YNNKEL (reference sequence). This CDR3 has 15 residues. The V and J ends lost 4 bases and 2 bases respectively, with 14 bases between them. The CDR3 here is CASSPQAGANTEAFF. CDR3 nucleotide sequence: TGTGCCAGCAGCCCCCAAGCGGGAGCCAACACTGAAGCTTTCTTT.

This clonotype was detected ten times or more. The V call is TRBV2, the J call TRBJ1-4; D unclear. This CDR3 comprises 15 residues. V lost 5 bases to trimming and J lost 7 bases, with 17 bases between them. In germline, CDR1 is SNHLY, CDR2 FYNNEI. DNA of the CDR3: TGTGCCAGCAGTCGTGCCGGGCCCAGTGGTGAAAAACTGTTTTTT. Translated: CASSRAGPSGEKLFF.

This clonotype occurred many times. The gene calls are TRBV27 and TRBJ1-1, with a weak D call TRBD1 (5 bases). This CDR3 contains 15 residues. Germline CDR1 MNHEY, CDR2 SMNVEV (reference sequence). The V gene lost 0 bases and the J gene lost 5 bases, with 13 bases spanning the gap. CDR3 coding DNA: TGTGCCAGCAGTTTATCGATAGGGGCTGTGACTGAAGCTTTCTTT. Its translation: CASSLSIGAVTEAFF.

This clonotype appeared a few times. The chain carries TRBV30 and TRBJ1-5; D uncertain. Per germline, CDR1 GTSNPN and CDR2 SVGIG (reference sequence). Deletions cut 0 bases from V and 6 bases from J, with 6 bases between. This CDR3 spans 12 amino acids. The CDR3 bases are TGTGCCTGGAGTGTATGGGGTCAGCCCCAGCATTTT. Its protein product is CAWSVWGQPQHF.

This sequence joins TRBV19 and TRBJ2-2, with D possibly matching TRBD1 (5 bases). Trimming shortened V by 5 bases and J by 0 bases, and 13 bases separated the two germline ends. The CDR3 totals 16 residues. Germline assignment: CDR1 LNHDA and CDR2 SQIVND (reference sequence). The CDR3 DNA follows: TGTGCCAGTAGTGCACAGGCTTACCCGAACACCGGGGAGCTGTTTTTT. This codes for CASSAQAYPNTGELFF.

This clonotype was seen once. The rearrangement joins TRBV4-3 to TRBJ2-7, with a weak D call TRBD2 (5 bases). The V and J ends lost 7 bases and 3 bases respectively, with 19 bases between them. In germline, CDR1 is LGHNA, CDR2 YSLEER. The CDR3 has 15 residues. CDR3 in amino acids: CASTAPLEANYEQYF. The DNA for the CDR3 is TGCGCCAGCACCGCCCCACTAGAAGCTAACTACGAGCAGTACTTC.

The rearrangement uses TRBV15 and TRBJ1-6; no reliable D call. This CDR3 contains 12 residues. V was shortened by 2 bases and J by 8 bases, with 4 bases between the two germline ends. CDR1 LNHNV and CDR2 YYDKDF come from the germline V gene (reference sequence). CDR3 protein: CATSRPDSPLHF. The CDR3 DNA reads TGTGCCACCAGCAGACCTGATTCACCCCTCCACTTT.

This clonotype was seen at least ten times. The CDR3 nucleotides read TGTGCCAGCAGTCTATTATGGATCGGGAACACTGAAGCTTTCTTT. It specifies CASSLLWIGNTEAFF. The chain recombines TRBV6-1 with TRBJ1-1; D gene ambiguous. Germline V gene lookup returns CDR1 MNHNS and CDR2 SASEGT. This CDR3 is built from 15 residues. V shed 5 bases and J shed 1 base, with 14 bases lying between them.

At least ten counts were recorded for this clonotype. The chain joins TRBV6-1 to TRBJ1-2; unclear D gene. This CDR3 contains 11 residues. Germline loops: CDR1 MNHNS, CDR2 SASEGT. V was trimmed by 4 bases and J by 5 bases, leaving 5 bases between them. This chain's CDR3 is CASSGLYGYTF. The DNA of the CDR3 is TGTGCCAGCAGTGGCTTATATGGCTACACCTTC.

This clonotype was picked up a small number of times. J is TRBJ1-2 and V is TRBV13; unclear D gene. The CDR3 extends over 15 amino acids. Trimming took off 5 bases at V and 4 bases at J, with 17 bases between the two ends. Per germline, CDR1 PRHDT and CDR2 FYEKMQ (reference sequence). The CDR3, as DNA: TGTGCCAGCAGCCCCAATCGGGCCCCATTCTATGGCTACACCTTC. This gives the protein CASSPNRAPFYGYTF.

A note on this clonotype: A read error likely explains this, since a far larger clone differs by one base. This chain joins TRBV12-3 or TRBV12-4 and TRBJ1-4, with 7 bases matching TRBD1. CDR3 size: 14 residues. In nucleotides, the CDR3 is TGTGCCAGCAGCCTTACAGGGGAGGAGGAAAAACTGGTTTTT. It is translated as CASSLTGEEEKLVF.

V gene TRBV7-3 combines with J gene TRBJ2-2; possibly TRBD1 or TRBD2 for D (6 bases each). The CDR3 runs 15 residues. V was cut by 0 bases and J by 5 bases, with 10 bases left in between. CDR1 SGHTA and CDR2 FQGTGA come from the germline V gene. The CDR3 spells CASSLTGGRTGELFF. CDR3 in DNA: TGTGCCAGCAGCTTAACGGGGGGCAGAACCGGGGAGCTGTTTTTT.

This clonotype was counted at least ten times. This chain links TRBV12-3 or TRBV12-4 with TRBJ1-5, with no clear D. The CDR3 is 14 residues long. V shed 2 bases and J shed 3 bases, with 8 bases lying between them. CDR3 in amino acids: CASSLSGINQPQHF. CDR3 DNA sequence: TGTGCCAGCAGTTTAAGCGGAATCAATCAGCCCCAGCATTTT.

This clonotype occurred many times. The J gene is TRBJ1-2, the V gene TRBV7-9; 10 bases are a match to TRBD1. The CDR3 contains 14 residues. Losses at the gene ends were 5 bases for V and 4 bases for J; bases not matched to a gene: 4. CDR1 and CDR2 (germline): SEHNR, FQNEAQ (reference sequence). CDR3 region: CASSPRQGAYGYTF. DNA of the CDR3: TGTGCCAGCAGCCCTCGACAGGGGGCCTATGGCTACACCTTC.

This clonotype has at least ten counts. The chain couples TRBV7-2 to TRBJ1-1, with a weak D call TRBD1 (6 bases). The CDR3 has 15 residues. Per the germline V gene, CDR1 is SGHTA and CDR2 is FQGNSA. The V end was cut by 5 bases, the J end by 11 bases, with 24 bases between. DNA of the CDR3: TGTGCCAGCAGCCGCCCCCAGGACAGCCGATACTGGGCTTTCTTT. Amino acid sequence: CASSRPQDSRYWAFF.

This clonotype was detected ten times or more. The chain combines TRBV7-2 with TRBJ2-5, with 8 bases lining up with TRBD1. Germline CDR1 SGHTA, CDR2 FQGNSA. J lost 5 bases, V lost 5 bases, and 7 bases had no gene match. This CDR3 has 14 residues. The CDR3 reads CASSATGARETQYF. The CDR3 nucleotides are TGTGCCAGCAGCGCGACAGGGGCCCGTGAGACCCAGTACTTC.

With respect to this clonotype: A far bigger clonotype differs at one base, so this is likely a read error. The chain uses TRBV10-3 and TRBJ1-1; D is ambiguous. The CDR3 has 12 residues. V lost 3 bases, J lost 5 bases, and 7 bases lay in between. Germline V gives CDR1 ENHRY, CDR2 SYGVKD. The CDR3 spells CAISDLGTEAFF. CDR3 nucleotides: TGTGCCATCAGTGACCTGGGGACTGAAGCTTTCTTT.

This chain links TRBV24-1 with TRBJ2-1, with D unresolved. In germline, CDR1 is KGHDR, CDR2 SFDVKD. The V gene lost 4 bases and the J gene lost 6 bases, with 15 bases spanning the gap. The CDR3 sequence is 15 residues long. CDR3 region: CATSDPAHLANEQFF. The CDR3 bases are TGTGCCACCAGTGACCCAGCCCATCTGGCCAATGAGCAGTTCTTC.

As for this clonotype: At one end, the junction sequence differs from germline, possibly due to a read error. The V gene is TRBV5-5, the J gene TRBJ1-4; D is unresolved. The CDR3 contains 15 residues. CDR1 is SGHKS and CDR2 is YYEKEE in the germline V gene (reference sequence). The CDR3 region is CASSQDLGVIEKLFF. As DNA, the CDR3 is TGCGCCAGCAGCCAAGATCTCGGGGTAATAGAAAAACTGTTTTTT.

This clonotype came up many times. J is TRBJ2-7 and V is TRBV28, with a possible D match to TRBD2 (5 bases). The CDR3 runs 16 residues. CDR1 is MDHEN and CDR2 is SYDVKM in the germline V gene. V shed 3 bases and J shed 5 bases, with 20 bases lying between them. The CDR3 sequence: CASSFSYNRWTHEQYF. The CDR3 DNA reads as TGTGCCAGCAGTTTTTCCTACAACCGTTGGACTCACGAGCAGTACTTC.

This clonotype has only a few counts. The chain recombines TRBV7-8 with TRBJ1-1, with D unclear. Trimming pared 5 bases from V and 6 bases from J, leaving 22 bases between. The CDR3 has 16 amino acids. Per the germline V gene, CDR1 is SGHVS and CDR2 is FQNEAQ. In DNA form, the CDR3 reads TGTGCCAGCAGCACCCGATTCACCGAGAGCCCCTCTGAAGCTTTCTTT. It specifies CASSTRFTESPSEAFF.